This T cell receptor (beta chain) came from a study of shared clonotypes between healthy human individuals. From germline, CDR1 is SGHAT and CDR2 FQNNGV. The CDR3 is 12 amino acids. Trimming removed 5 bases from V and 6 bases from J; junction bases left unmatched: 3. The data were produced by immunoSEQ multiplex PCR, yet TCRdb's version contains in-frame clones alone and is incomplete. Of 2 million to 2.5 million clones in the sample, approximately 94% are singletons; the top ten hold 0.36%. The sequence was obtained from a man aged 18 to 30 in good health. Some clones in this sample may be carry-over from other donors' samples. Input material: naive CD4+ T cells from PBMCs. Subset reported: CD45RA+ positively selected. V and J are TRBV11-2 and TRBJ2-7; 8 bases match TRBD1. CDR3 sequence: CASSRTGFEQYF. In DNA form, the CDR3 reads TGTGCCAGCAGCAGGACAGGGTTCGAGCAGTACTTC. The full variable domain, in which reference TRBV11-2 and TRBJ2-7 provide the parts outside the CDR3, is EAGVAQSPRYKIIEKRQSVAFWCNPISGHATLYWYQQILGQGPKLLIQFQNNGVVDDSQLPKDRFSAERLKGVDSTLKIQPAKLEDSAVYLCASSRTGFEQYFGPGTRLTVT.